The clone carrying this T cell receptor (beta chain) has a single count. The data were obtained in a study of PD-L1 blockade in urothelial cancer. Whole-study context: Dosed intravenously at 1,200 mg every 3 weeks, atezolizumab was initiated by patients around 2014. Analyses were performed on blood at 3 weeks after treatment start (the second dose) and at 6 weeks. A median around 140,000 T cells were found in blood samples.

This table comes from immunoSEQ multiplex PCR, and its TCRdb copy is limited to in-frame clones, with some not included. The repertoire has about 84,000 clones, about 81% of them found once; the top ten carry 8% to 10%. Germline V gene lookup returns CDR1 KGHSH and CDR2 LQKENI. The CDR3 runs 13 residues. Trimming pared 6 bases from V and 0 bases from J, leaving 8 bases between. Each individual provided 1 to 8 samples (taken pretreatment and on-treatment). The chain combines TRBV18 with TRBJ1-1, with D uncertain. This TCR came from a man aged 65-85 years with urothelial cancer. This specimen was PBMCs, taken around atezolizumab (anti-PD-L1) treatment. The CDR3 is CASSPGLNTEAFF. The DNA for the CDR3 is TGTGCCAGCTCTCCTGGCCTGAACACTGAAGCTTTCTTT.